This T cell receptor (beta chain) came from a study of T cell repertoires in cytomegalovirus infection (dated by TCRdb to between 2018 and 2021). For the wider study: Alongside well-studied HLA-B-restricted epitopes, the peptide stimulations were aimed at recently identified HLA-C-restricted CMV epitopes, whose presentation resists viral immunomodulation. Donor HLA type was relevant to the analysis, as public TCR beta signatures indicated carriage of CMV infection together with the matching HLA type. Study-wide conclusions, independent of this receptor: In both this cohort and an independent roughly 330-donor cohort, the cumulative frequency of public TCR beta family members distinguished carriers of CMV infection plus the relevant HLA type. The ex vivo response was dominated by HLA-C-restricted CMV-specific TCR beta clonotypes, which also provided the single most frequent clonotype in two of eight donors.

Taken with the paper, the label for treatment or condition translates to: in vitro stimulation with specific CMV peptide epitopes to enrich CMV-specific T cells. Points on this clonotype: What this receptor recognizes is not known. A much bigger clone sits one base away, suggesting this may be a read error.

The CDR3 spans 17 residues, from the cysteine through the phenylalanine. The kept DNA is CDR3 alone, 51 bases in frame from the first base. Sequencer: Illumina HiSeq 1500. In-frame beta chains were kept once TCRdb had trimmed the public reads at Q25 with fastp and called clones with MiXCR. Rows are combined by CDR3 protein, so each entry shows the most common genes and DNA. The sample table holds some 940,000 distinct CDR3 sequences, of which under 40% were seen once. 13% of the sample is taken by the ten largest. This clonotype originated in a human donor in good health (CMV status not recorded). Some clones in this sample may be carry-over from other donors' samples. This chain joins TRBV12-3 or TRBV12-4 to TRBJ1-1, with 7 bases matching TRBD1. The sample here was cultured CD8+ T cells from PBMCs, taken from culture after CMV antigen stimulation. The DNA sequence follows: TGTGTCAGCATCTCGATGGGAGAGGGGGCCTTTCTAACTGAAGCTTTCTTT. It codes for CVSISMGEGAFLTEAFF.